This T cell receptor (beta chain) was captured in a study of blood T cell repertoires in COVID-19. Turning to the study itself: The United States, Italy and Spain were the sources of the acute and convalescent COVID-19 samples. Sources were T cells, B-cell-depleted T cells, or PBMCs; the material itself was cDNA or gDNA.

CDR3 length: 14 residues. From germline, CDR1 is SGHTA and CDR2 FQGTGA. V lost 5 bases, J lost 6 bases, and 16 bases lay in between. Per the original methods: Amplification with reference gene primers provided the estimates of nucleated cell counts. The data were produced by immunoSEQ multiplex PCR, yet TCRdb's version contains in-frame clones alone and is incomplete. V, J and clone size reflect that table, while D and trimming were determined from the DNA. This table holds roughly 220,000 clones, 70% to 90% found once. Material: peripheral blood. The genes are TRBV7-3 and TRBJ1-2, with D perhaps TRBD1 (5 bases). This TCR derives from a man between 60 and 70 years old with acute or convalescent COVID-19. The CDR3 sequence is CASSRSRGKDGYTF. For the CDR3, the DNA is TGTGCCAGCAGCCGAAGCCGGGGGAAGGATGGCTACACCTTC.